This T cell receptor beta chain was documented in a study of blood T cell repertoires in COVID-19. The wider study: From the United States, Italy and Spain came samples of acute and convalescent COVID-19. PBMCs, B-cell-depleted T cells, or T cells were the source of the cDNA or gDNA that made up the material.

V was cut by 0 bases and J by 4 bases, with 13 bases left in between. This CDR3 spans 15 amino acids. Germline CDR1 reads SGHRS; CDR2 reads YFSETQ. In the study's own analysis: Reference gene primers were amplified, and this amplification served to estimate nucleated cell counts. TCRdb's table, derived via immunoSEQ multiplex PCR, lists solely in-frame clones and lacks some. V and J calls and clone size come straight from that table; D and trimming were deduced from the DNA. There are hundreds of thousands of clones in the sample; around 87% occur only once, and around 7.8% lies in the top ten. Input material: peripheral blood. The V and J genes are TRBV5-1 and TRBJ1-1; D gene ambiguous. The clonotype was recovered from a woman in her forties or fifties who had recovered from COVID-19. In DNA form, the CDR3 reads TGCGCCAGCAGCTTGGGGGCCCGGGGAAGCACTGAAGCTTTCTTT. Translation: CASSLGARGSTEAFF.